The entry below describes one T cell receptor beta chain. The clone's antigen remains unknown. It has no much larger one-base neighbor in the sample; base qualities were not kept. The data are from a study of cytomegalovirus exposure and HLA in healthy donors (TCRdb year 2017). At the level of the whole study: According to an earlier analysis of a few hundred of the donors, some 180 million T cells yielded roughly 110 million unique TCR beta sequences and less than 300 Gb of sequence data. An early release covering roughly 640 HLA-typed donors comprised roughly 300 gigabases of sequencing data and around 85 million unique TCR sequences. Of the 398 genotyped donors, over 65% fell in the genetic ancestry cluster associated with self-reported Caucasian donors. The study was designed to test whether signatures of past pathogen exposure could be identified by cataloging public T cell receptors. The T cell repertoires of some 700 subjects were profiled by immunosequencing and related to cytomegalovirus serostatus. Besides the first cohort of approximately 670 subjects, a separate validation cohort made up of roughly 130 different subjects was used. To predict cytomegalovirus infection status, the study combined high-throughput TCR immunosequencing, statistical association of individual TCRs with disease status, and machine learning. A later analysis re-examined previously published TCR beta repertoires from more than 550 donors and added high-resolution HLA genotyping to investigate patterns of TCR occurrence. Rather than using new phenotypic data, the later analysis identified candidate immune exposures from TCR beta sequences and from how often those sequences occurred across donors. An earlier analysis of several hundred of the donors applied high-throughput TCR beta sequencing to assess whether each TCR beta V gene segment acted as functional or pseudogenic. Donor age, sex, ethnicity and CMV serostatus were collected together with the repertoire data. A later genetic analysis used genome-wide SNP genotypes for about 65% of the 666 donors, treating that subset as a discovery cohort. Every repertoire in the discovery cohort had been generated on one and the same sequencing platform. Both class I and class II loci were covered by HLA typing, at four-digit resolution. The number of donors typed differed by locus, with 629-630 for A, B, C, DRB1 and DQB1, approximately 500 for DQA1, 606 for DPA1, and around 450 for DPB1. Several DR-DQ haplotypes were handled as single units for association and clustering, since linkage in the cohort was strong. On average, over 200,000 unique TCR beta nucleotide sequences were sequenced per donor among a few hundred genotyped donors of the cohort, with 15% to 20% of those sequences being non-productive.

Library method: the immunoSEQ multiplex PCR assay. The multiplex PCR relied on a mix of 60 forward primers for TCR Vbeta segments and 13 reverse primers for TCR Jbeta segments. Amplification of the CDR3 region of rearranged TCR beta genes was performed with a multiplex PCR assay on genomic DNA. Amplified TCR beta libraries were sequenced as 87-base-pair reads on the Illumina HiSeq System. Under the source paper's analysis protocol: A later analysis tallied roughly 80 million unique TCR beta chains across the 600 to 700 repertoires, and some 12 million of those chains were shared by two or more donors. Raw reads were error-corrected and collapsed into unique sequences by a nearest-neighbor algorithm in which closely related sequences were merged to remove PCR and sequencing errors. To assign V, D and J gene segments, CDR3 sequences were aligned to IMGT reference sequences. For a sequence to be retained, at least a six-nucleotide match to both a V gene segment and a J gene segment was required. Rearrangements were called productive when the CDR3 lacked stop codons and stayed in frame with V and J; all others were non-productive. CDR3 was defined by IMGT convention, running from the second conserved V-encoded cysteine to the conserved J-encoded phenylalanine. In an earlier analysis of roughly 610 of the donors, sequences lacking an unambiguous match to a single V gene segment were excluded. An earlier analysis of a few hundred of the donors called V segments functional above 56.7% productive rearrangements and segregating when the between-donor standard deviation exceeded 5%. A statistical classification framework was built for diagnosing cytomegalovirus status from the catalog of TCR beta chain sequences. A later analysis assigned V and J genes by comparing TCR nucleotide sequences with IMGT/GENE-DB human TR gene sequences. The TCRdist pipeline was used in a later analysis to assign CDR3 sequences and most-parsimonious VDJ recombination scenarios. In a later analysis, each TCR beta chain was defined by its CDR3 amino acid sequence together with its V-gene family, and reads without a unique V-gene family were excluded. To address suspected cross-contamination and a sequencing artifact, a later analysis removed under 600 highly shared, low-generation-probability nucleotide sequences. In a later analysis, a clonal expansion index for each public chain was calculated from normalized within-repertoire ranks of inferred template counts. In a later analysis, generation probabilities were computed with a VDJ recombination model fitted to out-of-frame rearrangements, and the resulting probabilities were checked against IGoR. In a later analysis, hypergeometric tests were used to score TCR-TCR, TCR-HLA and TCR-CMV co-occurrence, with a repertoire-size bias correction applied to TCR pairs. In a later analysis, false discovery rates were estimated by permuting HLA or CMV assignments 20 times. In a later analysis, co-occurring TCRs were grouped using DBSCAN, and TCRdist sequence similarity was added for clustering within HLA-allele-positive subsets. Co-occurrence clustering excluded repertoires with fewer than 30,000 or more than 120,000 public chains, plus five with anomalous nucleotide sharing. Imported from immuneACCESS, the table was reduced by TCRdb to in-frame sequences with V and J called. These copies leave out some clones; in studies compared against another copy, an unresolved V gene accounts for under half, and the cause of the remainder is not known. V and J calls and clone size are those listed in that table; D and trimming were worked out from the DNA. The sample table contains around 100,000 clones; only one count was recorded for approximately 84% of them. Clones ranked in the top ten supply roughly 5.3% of the sample.

The paper as a whole reports these results and caveats: In vitro tests confirmed that a few of the cytomegalovirus-associated TCR beta chains recognize cytomegalovirus antigens. According to a later genetic analysis, donors in an Asian-associated ancestry cluster had fewer N-insertions in productive TCRs than the roughly 670-donor mean. A later analysis associated about 16,000 TCR beta sequences with specific HLA alleles at a false discovery rate of 0.05. Correlated functional status among segregating V segments might reflect linkage disequilibrium, but an unknown experimental factor could not be ruled out. While some public TCRs were present in many individuals, most TCR sequences turned up only very rarely across donors. The study listed 150 to 200 TCR beta chains as associated with cytomegalovirus. Broadly in line with IMGT annotations, most TCR beta V segments showed up in productive rearrangements about 87% or about 30% of the time in an earlier analysis of under 700 of the donors. The authors suggested that the approach could potentially be extended to other disease states and immunological phenotypes. According to a later analysis, most CMV-associated TCR beta chains appeared to be HLA-restricted, and the HLA associations seemed to be driven largely by CMV exposure. When HLA alleles, especially DR and DQ, strongly co-occurred, attributing TCR associations to individual alleles was difficult. A group of highly shared sequence variants was considered likely to be a technical artifact of the sequencing pipeline. Approximately 16 rarely observed V segments, including chromosome 9 orphons, were excluded from the earlier analysis of several hundred of the donors because counts were too low. A further reported finding was that TCR beta sequences accurately predicted the HLA-A and HLA-B alleles for most subjects in the first cohort. Because some donors lacked HLA typing at each locus, the association tests relied only on the typed subset. A later analysis reported that several top co-occurrence clusters appeared linked to parvovirus B19, influenza, CMV and Epstein-Barr virus. Because the 87-base-pair reads could not distinguish some IMGT-functional V segments, including TRBV6-2 and TRBV6-3, those segments were excluded. CMV serostatus was the only immune exposure information available for the cohort. Presence/absence analyses assumed roughly uniform sequencing depth across donors, an assumption that may not hold. Compared with equally common non-associated chains, HLA-associated TCR beta chains in a later analysis were more clonally expanded and had lower generation probabilities. In a later analysis, the rate of TCR association differed among HLA loci, with DRB1 alleles having the most associated TCRs and HLA-C alleles having the fewest. The classifier was reported to diagnose cytomegalovirus status with high specificity and sensitivity in both the original cohort and the validation cohort. A later genetic analysis associated a missense DCLRE1C variant with V-gene and J-gene trimming of TCR beta chains, and an independent cohort replicated the association. In this cohort, only TCR beta chains were sequenced, and detectable features were limited by the absence of alpha or paired-chain data.

V is cut back by 5 bases and J by 4 bases, with 8 bases in the junction unmatched. Taken from the germline V gene (reference sequence), the CDR1 and CDR2 loops are PRHDT and FYEKMQ. Including cysteine and phenylalanine, the CDR3 has 15 amino acids. Only the CDR3 DNA stays, 45 bases, in frame from base 1. In total, approximately 690 healthy bone marrow donors made up the cohort. All cohort members were sampled while nominally healthy, although unrecorded immune exposures were likely present. The donor tested CMV seropositive and was one of the 289 seropositive cohort members. Every donor gave a peripheral blood sample, and the peripheral blood mononuclear cells from that sample were used for TCR beta sequencing. The Qiagen DNeasy Blood Extraction Kit was used to extract genomic DNA from the blood cell samples.

Sequenced input: PBMCs. The sequence came from a young woman in good health and CMV-seropositive. The chain is assembled from TRBV13 and TRBJ2-1, with 7 bases in between that match TRBD2. The CDR3 is CASSGRGTRYNEQFF. The DNA is as follows: TGTGCCAGCAGCGGGAGGGGTACCAGATACAATGAGCAGTTCTTC. Outside the CDR3, residues come from the reference TRBV13 and TRBJ2-1 proteins, so the full variable domain is: AAGVIQSPRHLIKEKRETATLKCYPIPRHDTVYWYQQGPGQDPQFLISFYEKMQSDKGSIPDRFSAQQFSDYHSELNMSSLELGDSALYFCASSGRGTRYNEQFFGPGTRLTVL.